Presented here are 27 T cell receptor beta chains from one specimen sequenced in a study of CD8 T cells in Susac syndrome. Random hexamers primed reverse transcription of roughly 0.45 to 1 ug RNA. One entry per CDR3 protein results from TCRdb running MiXCR on the immunoSEQ multiplex PCR reads. The data hold about 150,000 distinct CDR3 sequences, with about 93% observed a single time. The sequencing input was CD4+ T cells from PBMCs. Receptors were obtained from a human donor with multiple sclerosis.

The rearrangement uses TRBV7-3 and TRBJ2-1; 9 bases agree with TRBD2. This CDR3 spans 15 amino acids. Germline V gene lookup returns CDR1 SGHTA and CDR2 FQGTGA. Trimming cost V 1 base and J 4 bases; bases outside gene matches: 2. CDR3 nucleotides: TGTGCCAGCAGCTTAAGACTAGCGGCTTACAATGAGCAGTTCTTC. Encoded protein: CASSLRLAAYNEQFF.

The chain carries TRBV28 and TRBJ2-7, with no clear D. CDR3 size: 15 residues. Between the trimmed V and J ends, which lost 4 bases and 5 bases, there was a span of 18 bases. CDR1 and CDR2 (germline): MDHEN, SYDVKM. The CDR3 sequence is CASSSPTRYLDEQYF. The CDR3 nucleotides read TGTGCCAGCAGTTCCCCAACCCGTTACCTAGACGAGCAGTACTTC.

The V and J genes are TRBV28 and TRBJ1-1; perhaps TRBD1 as D (6 bases). CDR1 and CDR2 from the germline V gene are MDHEN and SYDVKM. The CDR3 sequence is 15 residues long. V was shortened by 2 bases and J by 2 bases, with 12 bases between the two germline ends. The CDR3 nucleotides are TGTGCCAGCAGTTTACGGGGGGCCGGAAACACTGAAGCTTTCTTT. Its translation: CASSLRGAGNTEAFF.

CDR3 DNA sequence: TGTGCCAGCAGCTTAGTGGTGGGGCTCTACAATGAGCAGTTCTTC. This gives the protein CASSLVVGLYNEQFF. V is TRBV7-8 and J is TRBJ2-1; D perhaps matches TRBD1 (5 bases). Germline values: CDR1 SGHVS, CDR2 FQNEAQ. The CDR3 is 15 residues long. Trimming removed 1 base from V and 3 bases from J, with 10 bases in between.

This chain uses TRBV25-1 with TRBJ2-5; D uncertain. The CDR3 length is 14 residues. The V gene's germline CDR1 is MGHDK and CDR2 SYGVNS. The germline V and J ends were trimmed by 5 bases and 2 bases, with 12 bases remaining between them. The chain's CDR3 is CASSPPQGQETQYF. The CDR3 DNA reads TGTGCCAGCAGTCCCCCACAAGGACAAGAGACCCAGTACTTC.

This chain connects TRBV9 to TRBJ2-3; TRBD2 aligns across 10 bases. CDR1 is SGDLS and CDR2 is YYNGEE in the germline V gene. The length of the CDR3 is 19 residues. V lost 4 bases, J lost 3 bases, and 17 bases stayed unmatched. DNA for the CDR3: TGTGCCAGCAGCACACCACCAGGACTAGCGGCTTTATTGACAGATACGCAGTATTTT. The encoded protein is CASSTPPGLAALLTDTQYF.

The CDR3 nucleotides are TGTGCCAGCAGCTTGGTTAGCGGGAGAGCAGATACGCAGTATTTT. Protein sequence: CASSLVSGRADTQYF. The rearrangement uses TRBV5-4 and TRBJ2-3; 9 bases align to TRBD2. Unmatched junction bases numbered 3, after V lost 0 bases and J lost 4 bases. Germline CDR1 is SGHNT and CDR2 is YYREEE (reference sequence). The CDR3 loop spans 15 amino acids. The complete variable domain, with remaining parts taken from reference TRBV5-4 and TRBJ2-3, reads ETGVTQSPTHLIKTRGQQVTLRCSSQSGHNTVSWYQQALGQGPQFIFQYYREEENGRGNFPPRFSGLQFPNYSSELNVNALELDDSALYLCASSLVSGRADTQYFGPGTRLTVL.

The chain carries TRBV10-3 and TRBJ2-2, with D unclear. The germline V gene encodes CDR1 ENHRY and CDR2 SYGVKD. V was cut by 7 bases and J by 0 bases, with 6 bases left in between. The CDR3 totals 13 residues. The CDR3 reads CAINQANTGELFF. CDR3 coding DNA: TGTGCCATCAATCAGGCGAACACCGGGGAGCTGTTTTTT.

This clonotype was seen only a few times. V and J are TRBV7-3 and TRBJ2-6; D gene unclear. Germline V gives CDR1 SGHTA, CDR2 FQGTGA. This CDR3 region has 13 residues. The V end was cut by 5 bases, the J end by 4 bases, with 6 bases between. The chain's CDR3 is CASSPQGANVLTF. The CDR3 DNA sequence: TGTGCCAGCAGCCCTCAGGGGGCCAACGTCCTGACTTTC.

J is TRBJ1-1 and V is TRBV28; D is perhaps TRBD1 (5 bases). The CDR3 covers 12 residues. Between the trimmed V and J ends, which lost 3 bases and 8 bases, there was a span of 10 bases. Germline values: CDR1 MDHEN, CDR2 SYDVKM. The CDR3 DNA is TGTGCCAGCAGTTTTGGGACGAGGGAAGCTTTCTTT. It encodes CASSFGTREAFF.

CDR3 in amino acids: CSARFGGSTDTQYF. DNA of the CDR3: TGCAGTGCTAGATTCGGAGGGTCGACAGATACGCAGTATTTT. This chain connects TRBV20-1 to TRBJ2-3; TRBD2 might be the D (6 bases). The CDR3 is 14 amino acids. Germline CDR1 DFQATT, CDR2 SNEGSKA (reference sequence). Trimming removed 2 bases at V and 3 bases at J, with 12 bases between.

This sequence joins TRBV18 and TRBJ1-5; D might be TRBD1 (6 bases). The CDR3 covers 17 residues. Germline V gene lookup returns CDR1 KGHSH and CDR2 LQKENI. V was pared by 3 bases and J by 0 bases, with 15 bases between. The CDR3 is CASSPDRGGSSNQPQHF. The CDR3 DNA follows: TGTGCCAGCTCACCTGATCGAGGGGGTTCTAGCAATCAGCCCCAGCATTTT.

The genes are TRBV5-4 and TRBJ2-5; 15 bases are shared with TRBD2. The CDR3 has 17 residues. Germline V CDR1 and CDR2: SGHNT, YYREEE (reference sequence). The ends lost 6 bases at V and 4 bases at J; junction bases unmatched: 10. CDR3 sequence (DNA): TGTGCCAGCACGAGGACTAGCGGGAGGGCCGGTTTAGAGACCCAGTACTTC. As protein: CASTRTSGRAGLETQYF.

V gene TRBV6-2 or TRBV6-3 combines with J gene TRBJ2-7, with D uncertain. This CDR3 has 13 residues. V lost 6 bases to trimming and J lost 0 bases, with 9 bases between them. Germline V gene sequence: CDR1 MNHEY, CDR2 SVGEGT. The CDR3 loop reads CASRLTSSYEQYF. The CDR3 nucleotides read TGTGCCAGCAGACTGACAAGCTCCTACGAGCAGTACTTC.

This clonotype is a singleton in its sample. The chain combines TRBV30 with TRBJ2-1; the D call may be TRBD1 or TRBD2 (5 bases each). The V gene's germline CDR1 is GTSNPN and CDR2 SVGIG (reference sequence). This CDR3 is 12 amino acids long. V dropped 2 bases and J dropped 12 bases, with 14 bases sitting between them. The CDR3 region is CAWSSWGSLQFF. The CDR3 DNA reads as TGTGCCTGGAGTAGTTGGGGGTCTTTGCAGTTCTTC.

The chain joins TRBV4-1 to TRBJ1-5, with 10 nucleotides matching TRBD1. V lost 3 bases to trimming and J lost 2 bases; unmatched junction nucleotides: 13. The CDR3 is 19 residues long. Germline loops: CDR1 MGHRA, CDR2 YSYEKL. The CDR3 reads CASSQDRDRGRNGNQPQHF. The DNA of the CDR3 is TGCGCCAGCAGCCAGGACCGGGACAGGGGACGTAATGGCAATCAGCCCCAGCATTTT.

The rearrangement links TRBV19 to TRBJ2-1, with 16 nucleotides matching TRBD2. The trim removed 10 bases at V and 8 bases at J, leaving 2 bases unmatched. Germline CDR1 reads LNHDA; CDR2 reads SQIVND (reference sequence). The CDR3 sequence is 13 residues long. DNA for the CDR3: TGTGCCACCGGGACTAGCGGGGGGGATGAGCAGTTCTTC. Translated, it gives CATGTSGGDEQFF.

The V call is TRBV7-9, the J call TRBJ2-1; D is ambiguous. The CDR3 loop spans 11 amino acids. Trimming took 1 base from V and 8 from J, leaving 3 bases between them. Germline V gene sequence: CDR1 SEHNR, CDR2 FQNEAQ (reference sequence). This CDR3 is CASSLEYEQFF. The CDR3 nucleotides are TGTGCCAGCAGCTTAGAGTATGAGCAGTTCTTC.

The V call is TRBV10-3, the J call TRBJ2-3; no clear D gene. Germline CDR1 is ENHRY and CDR2 is SYGVKD. CDR3 length equals 14 residues. Trimming shortened V by 6 bases and J by 2 bases, and 12 bases separated the two germline ends. DNA for the CDR3: TGTGCCATCAGCTCGGGCAAGTCCACAGATACGCAGTATTTT. Protein: CAISSGKSTDTQYF.

The table lists this clonotype with a count of one. The chain joins TRBV5-1 to TRBJ2-2; possible D gene TRBD2, 5 bases. This CDR3 is built from 14 residues. V lost 4 bases and J lost 6, with 13 bases in between. Germline assignment: CDR1 SGHRS and CDR2 YFSETQ. CDR3 coding DNA: TGCGCCAGCAGCCCCCCGGGGTCGGCCGGGGAGCTGTTTTTT. It yields the protein CASSPPGSAGELFF.

This rearrangement joins TRBV2 to TRBJ1-5; 9 bases fit TRBD1. J gave up 9 bases and V 6 bases, and 12 bases lay outside the gene matches. The CDR3 runs to 15 residues. Germline values: CDR1 SNHLY, CDR2 FYNNEI. The CDR3 is CASSSTGGRWRPQHF. The CDR3 region has the DNA TGTGCCAGCAGCTCCACAGGGGGCCGTTGGCGGCCCCAGCATTTT.

The chain couples TRBV3-1 to TRBJ1-5; no definite D call. The germline V gene has CDR1 LGHDT and CDR2 YNNKEL (reference sequence). Trimming pared 0 bases from V and 4 bases from J, leaving 13 bases between. The CDR3 sequence is 16 residues long. CDR3 nucleotide sequence: TGTGCCAGCAGCCAAGATCCACGCCGGGGAAATCAGCCCCAGCATTTT. Amino acids: CASSQDPRRGNQPQHF.

This clonotype was seen just once. The J gene is TRBJ2-7, the V gene TRBV28, with D maybe TRBD1 (7 bases). V lost 5 bases and J lost 2, with 16 bases in between. The CDR3 is 15 residues long. Germline V gene lookup returns CDR1 MDHEN and CDR2 SYDVKM. The CDR3 DNA follows: TGTGCCAGCAGTCCCCCAGGGGGAGGAACCTACGAGCAGTACTTC. Translated: CASSPPGGGTYEQYF.

V gene TRBV4-3 combines with J gene TRBJ2-1, with 7 nucleotides matching TRBD2. The germline CDR1 and CDR2 sequences are LGHNA and YSLEER. Trimming removed 2 bases from V and 5 bases from J; junction bases left unmatched: 3. This CDR3 comprises 14 residues. This CDR3 reads CASSQSRGNNEQFF. The CDR3 region has the DNA TGCGCCAGCAGCCAATCGCGGGGGAACAATGAGCAGTTCTTC.

The chain links TRBV7-8 to TRBJ2-7, with 11 bases aligning to TRBD2. The CDR3 is 16 residues long. After removal of 1 base from V and 2 bases from J, the junction contained 4 bases not matched to a gene. In germline, CDR1 is SGHVS, CDR2 FQNEAQ. The CDR3 spells CASSLGALAGAYEQYF. CDR3 in DNA: TGTGCCAGCAGCTTAGGCGCACTAGCGGGGGCCTACGAGCAGTACTTC.

The chain is built from TRBV7-2 and TRBJ1-5, with 10 bases lining up with TRBD1. The CDR3 has 15 residues. The trim removed 5 bases at V and 6 bases at J, leaving 7 bases unmatched. Germline V lookup: CDR1 SGHTA, CDR2 FQGNSA. DNA for the CDR3: TGTGCCAGCAGCCCCCGGGACAGGGGTGGTCAGCCCCAGCATTTT. Encoded protein: CASSPRDRGGQPQHF.

The V and J genes are TRBV5-1 and TRBJ2-1; no reliable D call. Trimming removed 2 bases at V and 5 bases at J, with 11 bases between. Germline V CDR1 and CDR2: SGHRS, YFSETQ. The CDR3 is 14 residues long. The CDR3 nucleotides read TGCGCCAGCAGCTTTAGTCTTTGGGACAATGAGCAGTTCTTC. This codes for CASSFSLWDNEQFF.